What follows are 19 T cell receptor beta chains derived from one specimen sequenced in a study of shared clonotypes between healthy human individuals (dated by TCRdb to the early 2020s). The receptor library was made with the immunoSEQ multiplex PCR assay. TCRdb limited this immuneACCESS table to in-frame rearrangements with V and J called. A share of clones is missing; checked studies link under half to unresolved V genes, and the rest is unexplained. In all, the sample holds over a million clones, and about 96% of those were seen once. The ten most abundant clones make up approximately 1.1% of the sample. Material for sequencing was naive CD4+ T cells sorted from blood. The intended sense of this specimen's cell subset or site label: CD45RA+ positively selected. The receptors here all came from a man younger than 45 in good health.

This rearrangement joins TRBV20-1 to TRBJ2-3; no clear D. This CDR3 is built from 11 residues. The V gene's germline CDR1 is DFQATT and CDR2 SNEGSKA (reference sequence). Trimming pared 6 bases from V and 4 bases from J, leaving 8 bases between. The CDR3 coding sequence is TGCAGTGCCCCAATGGCAGATACGCAGTATTTT. Its translation: CSAPMADTQYF.

This sequence joins TRBV6-6 and TRBJ2-7; weak D call: TRBD2 (6 bases). Germline CDR1 reads MNHNY; CDR2 reads SVGAGI (reference sequence). Between the trimmed V and J ends, which lost 5 bases and 0 bases, there was a span of 17 bases. This CDR3 has 16 amino acids. CDR3 nucleotides: TGTGCCAGCAGTCGGGACTCCAGAACCCCCTCCTACGAGCAGTACTTC. It encodes CASSRDSRTPSYEQYF.

This chain joins TRBV5-4 and TRBJ1-4; the D is unclear. The CDR3 contains 13 residues. Trimming took 4 bases from V and 8 from J, leaving 12 bases between them. Per the germline V gene, CDR1 is SGHNT and CDR2 is YYREEE (reference sequence). CDR3 sequence reads: CASSLPPGEKLFF. CDR3 sequence (DNA): TGTGCCAGCAGCCTCCCCCCCGGGGAAAAACTGTTTTTT.

The chain recombines TRBV7-2 with TRBJ2-1; 9 bases map to TRBD2. The CDR3 runs 16 residues. The J segment lost 3 bases and the V segment lost 1 base, leaving 4 bases of the junction unmatched. The V gene's germline CDR1 is SGHTA and CDR2 FQGNSA. The CDR3 region has the DNA TGTGCCAGCAGCTTAGATCCAGCGGGAGGCTACAATGAGCAGTTCTTC. Translating gives CASSLDPAGGYNEQFF. Using reference TRBV7-2 and TRBJ2-1 for the parts outside the CDR3, the full variable domain is GAGVSQSPSNKVTEKGKDVELRCDPISGHTALYWYRQSLGQGLEFLIYFQGNSAPDKSGLPSDRFSAERTGGSVSTLTIQRTQQEDSAVYLCASSLDPAGGYNEQFFGPGTRLTVL.

This chain connects TRBV7-2 to TRBJ2-1, with TRBD2 matching 12 bases. Per germline, CDR1 SGHTA and CDR2 FQGNSA. V gave up 5 bases and J gave up 8 bases; unmatched junction bases: 10. The CDR3 covers 16 residues. The CDR3 coding sequence is TGTGCCAGCAGCCTCTCAAGACTAGCGGGAGTGGATGAGCAGTTCTTC. Amino acid sequence: CASSLSRLAGVDEQFF.

This chain joins TRBV4-1 and TRBJ2-5; D tentatively fits TRBD1 or TRBD2 (5 bases each). Trimming took 1 base from V and 1 from J, leaving 13 bases between them. This CDR3 comprises 16 residues. The germline V gene encodes CDR1 MGHRA and CDR2 YSYEKL. CDR3 protein: CASSQGWGKAQETQYF. The CDR3 DNA reads as TGCGCCAGCAGCCAAGGATGGGGGAAGGCCCAAGAGACCCAGTACTTC.

This sequence joins TRBV5-1 and TRBJ2-1, with a possible D match to TRBD1 (6 bases). Trimming shortened V by 1 base and J by 8 bases, and 10 bases separated the two germline ends. CDR3 length: 13 residues. The germline V gene has CDR1 SGHRS and CDR2 YFSETQ. CDR3 residues: CASSLTQGHEQFF. In DNA, the CDR3 is TGCGCCAGCAGCTTGACACAGGGCCATGAGCAGTTCTTC.

The rearrangement links TRBV4-2 to TRBJ2-2; D is undetermined. CDR3 length: 15 residues. CDR1 and CDR2 from the germline V gene are LGHNA and YNFKEQ. V lost 0 bases and J lost 1, with 6 bases in between. The CDR3 protein is CASSQEWRNTGELFF. DNA of the CDR3: TGTGCCAGCAGCCAAGAATGGAGGAACACCGGGGAGCTGTTTTTT.

The rearrangement links TRBV7-9 to TRBJ2-7; a weak D match, TRBD1 (6 bases). This CDR3 contains 13 residues. Per germline, CDR1 SEHNR and CDR2 FQNEAQ (reference sequence). With 6 bases removed from V and 4 bases from J, the gap between germline ends came to 13 bases. The DNA of the CDR3 is TGTGCCAGCAGACCGGACAGCAAATACGAGCAGTACTTC. Translation gives CASRPDSKYEQYF.

CDR3 amino acids: CASSGASGRNVYEQYF. The CDR3 nucleotides are TGTGCCAGCAGTGGGGCTAGCGGGAGGAATGTCTACGAGCAGTACTTC. The rearrangement links TRBV2 to TRBJ2-7, with 11 nucleotides matching TRBD2. The CDR3 sequence is 16 residues long. Looked up from germline, CDR1 is SNHLY and CDR2 is FYNNEI. V trimming: 4 bases; J trimming: 3 bases; junction bases outside the gene matches: 8.

The chain is built from TRBV7-2 and TRBJ2-7; weak D call: TRBD2 (6 bases). This CDR3 contains 15 residues. Germline values: CDR1 SGHTA, CDR2 FQGNSA. Between the trimmed V and J ends, which lost 5 bases and 6 bases, there was a span of 20 bases. The CDR3 DNA reads as TGTGCCAGCAGCCTCAGACTAGATCGTGGGGGCGAGCAGTACTTC. Translation: CASSLRLDRGGEQYF.

This chain uses TRBV14 with TRBJ2-2; a weak D match, TRBD2 (6 bases). CDR1 is SGHDN and CDR2 is FVKESK in the germline V gene. Trimming removed 4 bases from V and 1 base from J, with 13 bases in between. This CDR3 is 16 amino acids long. CDR3: CASSPRGGQNTGELFF. The CDR3 DNA reads TGTGCCAGCAGCCCCCGAGGAGGGCAGAACACCGGGGAGCTGTTTTTT.

To note about this clone: Other DNA sequences in this specimen translate into the identical CDR3. Here the CDR3 reads CASSLDPDTQYF. DNA for the CDR3: TGTGCCAGCAGCTTGGACCCAGATACGCAGTATTTT. The chain couples TRBV5-4 to TRBJ2-3; D gene ambiguous. The CDR3 extends over 12 amino acids. Germline V gene lookup returns CDR1 SGHNT and CDR2 YYREEE (reference sequence). V was trimmed by 0 bases and J by 4 bases, leaving 3 bases between them.

The chain recombines TRBV11-2 with TRBJ1-4; D gene ambiguous. The CDR3 spans 16 residues. Looked up from germline, CDR1 is SGHAT and CDR2 is FQNNGV. V was clipped by 5 bases and J by 4 bases, with 17 bases between them. The DNA of the CDR3 is TGTGCCAGCAGCCTACCACTCGGGATGATTAATGAAAAACTGTTTTTT. Protein product: CASSLPLGMINEKLFF.

The J gene is TRBJ2-2, the V gene TRBV5-4, with TRBD2 matching over 15 bases. In germline, CDR1 is SGHNT, CDR2 YYREEE (reference sequence). After removal of 4 bases from V and 7 bases from J, the junction contained 8 bases not matched to a gene. The CDR3 is 17 amino acids. The CDR3 loop is CASSGGLAGGAVGELFF. CDR3 coding DNA: TGTGCCAGCAGCGGGGGACTAGCGGGAGGAGCGGTCGGGGAGCTGTTTTTT.

V gene TRBV18 combines with J gene TRBJ2-1; D perhaps matches TRBD2 (6 bases). The CDR3 totals 15 residues. Germline V gene lookup returns CDR1 KGHSH and CDR2 LQKENI. Trimming removed 6 bases at V and 0 bases at J, with 12 bases between. The CDR3 protein is CASSHRESSYNEQFF. DNA for the CDR3: TGTGCCAGCTCCCACCGGGAGAGCTCCTACAATGAGCAGTTCTTC.

V is TRBV29-1 and J is TRBJ2-5; no clear D gene. V lost 5 bases and J 4 bases, leaving 11 bases between the germline ends. Per germline, CDR1 SQVTM and CDR2 ANQGSEA. CDR3 length: 12 amino acids. The CDR3 DNA reads TGCAGCGTTTACAAGGGATCAGAGACCCAGTACTTC. This sequence encodes CSVYKGSETQYF.

CDR3: CASASGIYNEQFF. The CDR3 coding sequence is TGTGCCAGTGCTAGCGGGATATACAATGAGCAGTTCTTC. The genes are TRBV6-1 and TRBJ2-1, with TRBD2 matching over 9 bases. Germline CDR1 reads MNHNS; CDR2 reads SASEGT. The CDR3 is made up of 13 amino acids. Trimming at V came to 9 bases and at J to 4 bases, leaving 4 bases not matched to a gene.

V usage is TRBV7-2 and J usage is TRBJ1-1; no firm D call. Germline loops: CDR1 SGHTA, CDR2 FQGNSA. The CDR3 runs to 15 residues. The germline V and J ends were trimmed by 1 base and 4 bases, with 13 bases remaining between them. For the CDR3, the DNA is TGTGCCAGCAGCTTAGAAGGTGTTAGGGCCACTGAAGCTTTCTTT. This gives the protein CASSLEGVRATEAFF.